The source of this T cell receptor beta chain is a study of shared clonotypes between healthy human individuals. Study results and limitations: With a few donors compared, approximately 5% of naive CD4 clonotypes were shared. Estimated richness was generally greater in naive than memory subsets.

A CD45RA+ naive subset and a CD45RA-negative memory subset were split from CD4+ cells. Concerning this clone: The antigen is undetermined.

The V end was cut by 3 bases, the J end by 1 base, with 12 bases between. Germline CDR1 and CDR2: SGHVS and FQNEAQ. This CDR3 region has 15 residues. Sequenced by immunoSEQ multiplex PCR; TCRdb stores in-frame clones only, minus some. The data contain about 990,000 clones, about 80% of them seen just once; the ten biggest clones take up under 0.8%. The clonotype comes from a man aged 18-30 years in good health. Some clones in this sample may be carry-over from other donors' samples. The sequenced sample was memory CD4+ T cells from PBMCs. Regarding subset: CD45RA-negative fraction. The chain joins TRBV7-8 to TRBJ2-5; D is perhaps TRBD2 (6 bases). The CDR3 region is CASSFGGEAQETQYF. CDR3 in DNA: TGTGCCAGCAGCTTCGGCGGGGAGGCCCAAGAGACCCAGTACTTC.